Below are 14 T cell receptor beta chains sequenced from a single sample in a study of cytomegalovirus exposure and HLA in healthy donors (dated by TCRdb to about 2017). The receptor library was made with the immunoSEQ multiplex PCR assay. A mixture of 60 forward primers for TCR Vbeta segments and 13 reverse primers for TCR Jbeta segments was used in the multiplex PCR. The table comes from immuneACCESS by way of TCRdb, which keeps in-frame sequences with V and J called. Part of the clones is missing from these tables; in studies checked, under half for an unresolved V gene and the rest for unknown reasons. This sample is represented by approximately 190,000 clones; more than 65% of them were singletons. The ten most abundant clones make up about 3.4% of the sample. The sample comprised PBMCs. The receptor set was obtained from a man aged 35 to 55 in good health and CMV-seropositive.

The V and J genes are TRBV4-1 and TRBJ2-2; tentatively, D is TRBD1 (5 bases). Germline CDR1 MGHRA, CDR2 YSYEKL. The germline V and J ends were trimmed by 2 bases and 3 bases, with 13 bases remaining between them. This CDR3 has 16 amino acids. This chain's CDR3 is CASSQSLRGYTGELFF. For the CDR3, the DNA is TGCGCCAGCAGCCAATCCTTAAGGGGTTACACCGGGGAGCTGTTTTTT.

The CDR3 DNA sequence: TGTGCCAGCAGTTATATTGCGACAGATACGCAGTATTTT. As protein: CASSYIATDTQYF. This chain uses TRBV6-5 with TRBJ2-3; D gene unclear. The CDR3 totals 13 residues. Germline V CDR1 and CDR2: MNHEY, SVGAGI. V lost 3 bases and J lost 3, with 7 bases in between.

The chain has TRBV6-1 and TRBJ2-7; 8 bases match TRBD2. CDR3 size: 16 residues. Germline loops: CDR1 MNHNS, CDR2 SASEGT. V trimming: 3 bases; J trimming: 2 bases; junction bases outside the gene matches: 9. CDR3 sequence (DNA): TGTGCCAGCAGTGAGCATGGGCGGGGGGATCCCTACGAGCAGTACTTC. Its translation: CASSEHGRGDPYEQYF.

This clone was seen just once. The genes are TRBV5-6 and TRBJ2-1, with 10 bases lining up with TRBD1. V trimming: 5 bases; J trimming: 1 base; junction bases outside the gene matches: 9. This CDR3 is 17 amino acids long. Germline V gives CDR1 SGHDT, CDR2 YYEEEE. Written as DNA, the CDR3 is TGTGCCAGCAGTCAACCGGGACAGGGGAAGTCCTACAATGAGCAGTTCTTC. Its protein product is CASSQPGQGKSYNEQFF.

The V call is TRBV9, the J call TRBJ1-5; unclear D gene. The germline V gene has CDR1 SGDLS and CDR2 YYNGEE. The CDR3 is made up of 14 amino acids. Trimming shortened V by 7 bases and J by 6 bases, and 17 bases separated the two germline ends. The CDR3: CASDDTYGSQPQHF. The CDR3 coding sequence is TGTGCCAGCGACGACACCTACGGCAGTCAGCCCCAGCATTTT. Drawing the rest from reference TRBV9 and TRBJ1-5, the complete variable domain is DSGVTQTPKHLITATGQRVTLRCSPRSGDLSVYWYQQSLDQGLQFLIQYYNGEERAKGNILERFSAQQFPDLHSELNLSSLELGDSALYFCASDDTYGSQPQHFGDGTRLSIL.

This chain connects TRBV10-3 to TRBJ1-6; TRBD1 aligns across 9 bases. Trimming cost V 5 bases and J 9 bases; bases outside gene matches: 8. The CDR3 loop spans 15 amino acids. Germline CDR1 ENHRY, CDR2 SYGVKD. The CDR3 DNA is TGTGCCATCAGTCGGGGACAGGGAGAGGGTTCACCCCTCCACTTT. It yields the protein CAISRGQGEGSPLHF.

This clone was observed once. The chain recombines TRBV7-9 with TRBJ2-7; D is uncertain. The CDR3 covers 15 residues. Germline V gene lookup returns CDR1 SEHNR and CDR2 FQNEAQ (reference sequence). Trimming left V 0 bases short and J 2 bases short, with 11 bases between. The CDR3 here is CASSLATLTTYEQYF. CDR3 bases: TGTGCCAGCAGCTTAGCGACTCTTACCACCTACGAGCAGTACTTC.

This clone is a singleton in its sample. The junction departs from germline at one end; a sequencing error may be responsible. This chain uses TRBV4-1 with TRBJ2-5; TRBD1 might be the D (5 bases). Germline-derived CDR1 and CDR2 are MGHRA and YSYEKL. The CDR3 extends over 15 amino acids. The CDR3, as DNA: TGTGCCAGCAGCCAAGATCAGGGTTACCAAGAGACCCAGTACTTC. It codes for CASSQDQGYQETQYF.

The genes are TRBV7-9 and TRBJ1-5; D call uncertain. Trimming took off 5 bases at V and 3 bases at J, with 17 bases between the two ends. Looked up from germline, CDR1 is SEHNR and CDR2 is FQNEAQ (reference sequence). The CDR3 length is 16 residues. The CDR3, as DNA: TGTGCCAGCAGCGCGAAGGACCCGGGGTCCAATCAGCCCCAGCATTTT. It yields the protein CASSAKDPGSNQPQHF.

The DNA of the CDR3 is TGTGCCAGCTCGCGCCAAGAGACCCAGTACTTC. This encodes CASSRQETQYF. The chain carries TRBV18 and TRBJ2-5, with D hard to call. This CDR3 comprises 11 residues. The V and J ends lost 6 bases and 1 base respectively, with 3 bases between them. CDR1 is KGHSH and CDR2 is LQKENI in the germline V gene.

DNA of the CDR3: TGCGCCAGCAGTGAAAGGGGACAGAGATCACCTGATAGCAATCAGCCCCAGCATTTT. Amino acid sequence: CASSERGQRSPDSNQPQHF. The J gene is TRBJ1-5, the V gene TRBV10-1; 7 bases fit TRBD1. The V gene end was trimmed by 3 bases and the J gene end by 0 bases; junction bases not matched to a gene: 14. Germline V gives CDR1 WNHNN, CDR2 SYGVQD (reference sequence). This CDR3 has 19 amino acids.

This CDR3 is CAIASAAQETQYF. Here the CDR3 DNA reads TGTGCCATCGCTTCGGCGGCACAAGAGACCCAGTACTTC. The J gene is TRBJ2-5, the V gene TRBV10-3, with unresolved D. V was pared by 8 bases and J by 2 bases, with 12 bases between. In germline, CDR1 is ENHRY, CDR2 SYGVKD. This CDR3 is built from 13 residues.

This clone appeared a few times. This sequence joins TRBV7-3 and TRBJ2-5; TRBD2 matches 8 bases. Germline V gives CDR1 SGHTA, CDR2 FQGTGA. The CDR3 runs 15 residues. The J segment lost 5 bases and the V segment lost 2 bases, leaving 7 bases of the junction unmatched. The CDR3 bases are TGTGCCAGCAGCTTAGGTAGCGGGGCTCGGGAGACCCAGTACTTC. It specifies CASSLGSGARETQYF. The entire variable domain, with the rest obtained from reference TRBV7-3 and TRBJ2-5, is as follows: GAGVSQTPSNKVTEKGKYVELRCDPISGHTALYWYRQSLGQGPEFLIYFQGTGAADDSGLPNDRFFAVRPEGSVSTLKIQRTERGDSAVYLCASSLGSGARETQYFGPGTRLLVL.

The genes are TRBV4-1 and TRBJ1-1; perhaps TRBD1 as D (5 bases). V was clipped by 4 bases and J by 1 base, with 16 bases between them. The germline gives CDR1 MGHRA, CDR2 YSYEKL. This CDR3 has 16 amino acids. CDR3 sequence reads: CASSLDLWGSNTEAFF. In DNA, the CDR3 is TGCGCCAGCAGCCTCGATTTGTGGGGCTCGAACACTGAAGCTTTCTTT.